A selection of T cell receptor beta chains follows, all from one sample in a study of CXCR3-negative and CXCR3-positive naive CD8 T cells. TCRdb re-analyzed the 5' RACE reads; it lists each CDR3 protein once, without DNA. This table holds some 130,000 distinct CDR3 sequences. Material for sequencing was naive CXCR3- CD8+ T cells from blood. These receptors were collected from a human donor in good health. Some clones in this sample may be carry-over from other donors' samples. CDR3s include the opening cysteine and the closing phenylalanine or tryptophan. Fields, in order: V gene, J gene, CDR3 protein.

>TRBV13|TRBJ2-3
CASSFGQLNTQYF
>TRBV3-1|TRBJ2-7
CASSQDLDIQPGKVPYEQYF
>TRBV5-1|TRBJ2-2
CASSRRNTGELFF
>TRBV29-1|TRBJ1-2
CSVVPGAYGYTF
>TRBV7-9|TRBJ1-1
CASRPGNTEAFF
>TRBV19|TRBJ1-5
CASSALTGGGNQPQHF
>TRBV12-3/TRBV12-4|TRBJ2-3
CASSRDSLTDTQYF
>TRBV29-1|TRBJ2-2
CSALWTGELFF
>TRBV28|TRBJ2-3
CASSAQLAGGTDTQYF
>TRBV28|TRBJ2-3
CASSLDREASTDTQYF
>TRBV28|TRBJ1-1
CASSLSPGATEAFF
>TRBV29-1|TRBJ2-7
CSGAGGMYLEQYF